Following are 16 T cell receptor beta chains from one sample sequenced in a study of identical twins. TCRdb reanalysed the 5' RACE reads using MiXCR and keeps one entry per CDR3 protein. This repertoire shows 400,000 to 550,000 distinct CDR3 sequences, around 20% found once; its top ten account for about 0.99%. The same data also went into a second study, on T cells expressing NK-cell markers.

The sequenced sample was CD4+ T cells sorted from blood. These receptors originate from a woman aged 18-29 years in good health.

This rearrangement joins TRBV7-9 to TRBJ1-1, with a weak D call TRBD1 (5 bases). V was trimmed by 8 bases and J by 5 bases, leaving 27 bases between them. The CDR3 is 17 amino acids. Germline V gene sequence: CDR1 SEHNR, CDR2 FQNEAQ (reference sequence). Here the CDR3 reads CASGRPSGGLMRTEAFF. CDR3 coding DNA: TGTGCCAGCGGCCGTCCTTCGGGGGGACTGATGAGGACTGAAGCTTTCTTT.

The rearrangement joins TRBV20-1 to TRBJ2-1; TRBD2 matches 7 bases. CDR3 size: 13 residues. V was clipped by 3 bases and J by 6 bases; unmatched bases: 5. CDR1 and CDR2 (germline): DFQATT, SNEGSKA (reference sequence). DNA of the CDR3: TGCAGTGCTAGCGGGGGGTCGGTCAATGAGCAGTTCTTC. Translated, it gives CSASGGSVNEQFF.

V gene TRBV7-2 combines with J gene TRBJ1-1, with D perhaps matching TRBD1 (5 bases). The CDR3 totals 13 residues. V was shortened by 6 bases and J by 4 bases, with 12 bases between the two germline ends. Per germline, CDR1 SGHTA and CDR2 FQGNSA. The CDR3 coding sequence is TGTGCCAGCAGGCCGCAAAGGGGCACTGAAGCTTTCTTT. Translated, it gives CASRPQRGTEAFF.

The rearrangement uses TRBV11-2 and TRBJ1-2; perhaps TRBD1 as D (5 bases). The CDR3 length is 18 residues. Germline-derived CDR1 and CDR2 are SGHAT and FQNNGV. V was clipped by 1 base and J by 0 bases, with 18 bases between them. CDR3 DNA sequence: TGTGCCAGCAGCTTAGTTCTCCCCCGGGGCAGAACTAACTATGGCTACACCTTC. Protein sequence: CASSLVLPRGRTNYGYTF.

The V and J genes are TRBV9 and TRBJ2-1, with 8 nucleotides matching TRBD2. From germline, CDR1 is SGDLS and CDR2 YYNGEE. The ends lost 4 bases at V and 8 bases at J; junction bases unmatched: 8. The CDR3 runs 14 residues. CDR3: CASSPGTSMYEQFF. The CDR3 DNA reads TGTGCCAGCAGCCCCGGGACTAGTATGTATGAGCAGTTCTTC.

The V and J genes are TRBV6-1 and TRBJ2-5; 9 bases are shared with TRBD1. The CDR3 is 14 residues long. Germline V gene data show CDR1 as MNHNS and CDR2 as SASEGT. V trimming: 5 bases; J trimming: 6 bases; junction bases outside the gene matches: 7. The CDR3 DNA reads as TGTGCCAGCAGTACCCTGGGACAGGGTCAGACCCAGTACTTC. It encodes CASSTLGQGQTQYF.

This chain connects TRBV20-1 to TRBJ2-1; D might be TRBD1 (7 bases). The length of the CDR3 is 12 residues. V was pared by 0 bases and J by 11 bases, with 11 bases between. In germline, CDR1 is DFQATT, CDR2 SNEGSKA (reference sequence). The CDR3, as DNA: TGCAGTGCTAGAGATAGGAGGGGGCAGCAGTTCTTC. Translation: CSARDRRGQQFF.

This clonotype appeared many times. This rearrangement joins TRBV29-1 to TRBJ2-1; D gene unclear. CDR3 size: 12 residues. The germline V and J ends were trimmed by 7 bases and 9 bases, with 16 bases remaining between them. The germline V gene encodes CDR1 SQVTM and CDR2 ANQGSEA. The CDR3 is CSALRWQSEQFF. In nucleotides, the CDR3 is TGCAGCGCTCTACGCTGGCAGAGTGAGCAGTTCTTC.

This clonotype was counted between two and nine times. This chain joins TRBV12-3 or TRBV12-4 and TRBJ1-1; D gene ambiguous. The CDR3 is 12 amino acids. The V end lost 4 bases, the J end lost 6 bases, and 9 bases lay between the germline ends. The CDR3 loop reads CASSYLAAEAFF. The CDR3 DNA reads as TGTGCCAGCAGTTACTTAGCCGCTGAAGCTTTCTTT.

This clonotype was observed many times. Here the CDR3 DNA reads TGCAGCGCCACAGGGGGACATGGCTACACCTTC. The encoded protein is CSATGGHGYTF. The chain couples TRBV29-1 to TRBJ1-2, with 8 bases lining up with TRBD1. V was pared by 7 bases and J by 6 bases, with 4 bases of the junction left unmatched. The CDR3 has 11 amino acids. The V gene's germline CDR1 is SQVTM and CDR2 ANQGSEA. The whole variable domain, filled in from reference TRBV29-1 and TRBJ1-2, reads SAVISQKPSRDICQRGTSLTIQCQVDSQVTMMFWYRQQPGQSLTLIATANQGSEATYESGFVIDKFPISRPNLTFSTLTVSNMSPEDSSIYLCSATGGHGYTFGSGTRLTVV.

The J gene is TRBJ2-3, the V gene TRBV6-5, with D unresolved. In germline, CDR1 is MNHEY, CDR2 SVGAGI. The V and J ends lost 0 bases and 8 bases respectively, with 6 bases between them. The CDR3 is 12 residues long. The CDR3 region is CASSYSMGTQYF. The CDR3 DNA reads TGTGCCAGCAGTTACTCGATGGGTACGCAGTATTTT.

This clonotype showed up just a few times. This chain uses TRBV12-3 or TRBV12-4 with TRBJ2-1; 10 positions match TRBD2. This CDR3 is 17 amino acids long. J gave up 8 bases and V 5 bases, and 15 bases lay outside the gene matches. This CDR3 reads CASSPWGEASGRHEQFF. The CDR3 DNA reads as TGTGCCAGCAGTCCCTGGGGTGAGGCTAGCGGGAGACATGAGCAGTTCTTC.

The table lists this clonotype with many counts. The gene calls are TRBV12-3 or TRBV12-4 and TRBJ2-3, with D perhaps TRBD2 (5 bases). This CDR3 region has 14 residues. Trimming shortened V by 5 bases and J by 1 base, and 10 bases separated the two germline ends. CDR3 protein: CASSHLAGTDTQYF. The CDR3 DNA is TGTGCCAGCAGTCACCTAGCAGGCACAGATACGCAGTATTTT.

This clonotype was picked up a small number of times. The rearrangement joins TRBV20-1 to TRBJ2-7; 7 nucleotides match TRBD2. Germline trimming cut 0 bases from V and 4 bases from J; bases unmatched to any gene: 9. The CDR3 loop spans 15 amino acids. Germline-derived CDR1 and CDR2 are DFQATT and SNEGSKA (reference sequence). This CDR3 reads CSARDRLAERYEQYF. In DNA form, the CDR3 reads TGCAGTGCTAGAGATCGGCTAGCGGAGCGATACGAGCAGTACTTC.

The table lists this clonotype with a few counts. V usage is TRBV29-1 and J usage is TRBJ1-2; D is undetermined. V shed 4 bases and J shed 11 bases, with 20 bases lying between them. The CDR3 contains 13 residues. Per the germline V gene, CDR1 is SQVTM and CDR2 is ANQGSEA. The DNA of the CDR3 is TGCAGCGTTGGGGCACCCCAAGGGAGGTTGTACACCTTC. Protein product: CSVGAPQGRLYTF.

This clonotype came up a few times. This chain links TRBV4-3 with TRBJ1-6; D gene uncertain. CDR1 and CDR2 from the germline V gene are LGHNA and YSLEER. V was clipped by 2 bases and J by 11 bases, with 10 bases between them. The CDR3 spans 13 residues. The CDR3 reads CASSQLTLPPLHF. The CDR3 DNA follows: TGCGCCAGCAGCCAACTTACCCTACCACCCCTCCACTTT.